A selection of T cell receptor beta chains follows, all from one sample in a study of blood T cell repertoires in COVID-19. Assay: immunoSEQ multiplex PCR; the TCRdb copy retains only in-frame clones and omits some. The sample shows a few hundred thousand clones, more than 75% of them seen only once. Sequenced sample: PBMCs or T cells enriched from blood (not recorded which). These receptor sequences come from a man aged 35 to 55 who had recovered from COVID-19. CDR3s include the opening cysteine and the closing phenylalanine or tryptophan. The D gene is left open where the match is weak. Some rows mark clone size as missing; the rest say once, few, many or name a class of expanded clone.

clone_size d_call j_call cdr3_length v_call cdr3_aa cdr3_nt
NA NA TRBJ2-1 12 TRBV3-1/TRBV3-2 CASSQVEREQFF TGTGCCAGCAGCCAAGTAGAGAGGGAGCAGTTCTTC
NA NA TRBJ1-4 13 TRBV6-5 CASNPPGTEKLFF TGTGCCAGCAACCCGCCAGGTACCGAAAAACTGTTTTTT
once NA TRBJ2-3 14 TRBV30 CAWSAISAGDTQYF TGTGCCTGGAGTGCAATCAGCGCGGGAGATACGCAGTATTTT
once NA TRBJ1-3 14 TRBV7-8 CASSPQGPGNTIYF TGTGCCAGCAGCCCTCAGGGGCCCGGAAACACCATATATTTT
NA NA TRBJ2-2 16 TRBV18 CASSPLGTPNTGELFF TGTGCCAGCTCACCACTAGGGACACCGAACACCGGGGAGCTGTTTTTT
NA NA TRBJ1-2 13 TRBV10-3 CASRLGMTDGYTF TGTGCCTCTCGCTTGGGCATGACCGATGGCTACACCTTC
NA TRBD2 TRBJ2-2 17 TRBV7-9 CASSLKVAGGSGGELFF TGTGCCAGCAGCTTGAAGGTAGCGGGAGGAAGTGGCGGGGAGCTGTTTTTT
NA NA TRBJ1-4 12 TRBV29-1 CSVRRGTEKLFF TGCAGCGTTAGAAGGGGGACGGAAAAACTGTTTTTT
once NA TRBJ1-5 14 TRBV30 CAWSVGQFNQPQHF TGTGCCTGGAGTGTGGGGCAGTTCAATCAGCCCCAGCATTTT
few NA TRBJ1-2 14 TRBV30 CAWSVGWGDYGYTF TGTGCCTGGAGTGTAGGGTGGGGAGACTATGGCTACACCTTC